The clone carrying this T cell receptor (beta chain) showed up just once. The sample belongs to a study of cytomegalovirus exposure and HLA in healthy donors. Trimming pared 7 bases from V and 0 bases from J, leaving 6 bases between. Per the germline V gene, CDR1 is MNHNS and CDR2 is SASEGT. The CDR3 spans 12 residues. The PCR made use of 60 Vbeta and 13 Jbeta primers. Data came from immunoSEQ multiplex PCR; TCRdb stores just in-frame clones and leaves some out. The table shows roughly 72,000 clones, with around 77% occurring only once. The chain carries TRBV6-1 and TRBJ2-5; D uncertain. This sequence was found in a woman in her thirties or forties in good health and CMV-seropositive. The sequencing input was PBMCs. The CDR3 sequence: CASIGYQETQYF. Written as DNA, the CDR3 is TGTGCCAGCATCGGGTACCAAGAGACCCAGTACTTC.